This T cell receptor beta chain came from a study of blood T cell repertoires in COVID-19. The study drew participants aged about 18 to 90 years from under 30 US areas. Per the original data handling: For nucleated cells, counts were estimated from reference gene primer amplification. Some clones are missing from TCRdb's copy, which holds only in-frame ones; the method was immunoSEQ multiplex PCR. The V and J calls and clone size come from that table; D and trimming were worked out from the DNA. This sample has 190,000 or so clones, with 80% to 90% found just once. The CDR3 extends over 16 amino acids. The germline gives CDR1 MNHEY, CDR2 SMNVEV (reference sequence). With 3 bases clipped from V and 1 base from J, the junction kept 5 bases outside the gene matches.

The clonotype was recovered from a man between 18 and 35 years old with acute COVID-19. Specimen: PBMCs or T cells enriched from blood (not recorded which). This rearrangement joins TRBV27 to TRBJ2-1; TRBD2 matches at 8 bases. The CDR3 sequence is CASSLSAGESYNEQFF. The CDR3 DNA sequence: TGTGCCAGCAGTTTGTCAGCGGGAGAATCCTACAATGAGCAGTTCTTC.